Listed here are 20 T cell receptor beta chains from one sample, sequenced in a study of technical replicates of blood from several donors. Method: immunoSEQ multiplex PCR; TCRdb's copy keeps in-frame clones and lacks some. The repertoire holds about 87,000 clones, approximately 95% seen once, with roughly 0.34% in the top ten. Sequenced input: T cells isolated from PBMCs. The receptors here all came from a human donor in good health.

This clone was observed a single time. J is TRBJ1-5 and V is TRBV21-1; the tabulated D call, TRBD1, remains unverified against the DNA. TRBV21-1 counts as a pseudogene. The CDR3 runs to 21 residues. The CDR3 DNA sequence: TGTGCCAGCCAGTATCAATTGTGGGCAGACCCGCGAAGATATAGCAATCAGCCCCAGCATTTT. This gives the protein CASQYQLWADPRRYSNQPQHF.

V usage is TRBV14 and J usage is TRBJ1-2; D is uncertain. Germline assignment: CDR1 SGHDN and CDR2 FVKESK. There are 13 residues in the CDR3. Trimming left V 3 bases short and J 7 bases short, with 12 bases between. CDR3 nucleotides: TGTGCCAGCAGCCAGCTCCGGGGAAGTGGCTACACCTTC. This translates into CASSQLRGSGYTF.

The chain joins TRBV19 to TRBJ2-2; no firm D call. The CDR3 runs 13 residues. The V gene's germline CDR1 is LNHDA and CDR2 SQIVND (reference sequence). Deletions cut 5 bases from V and 4 bases from J, with 8 bases between. The CDR3 DNA reads TGTGCCAGTAGTGTAAGAGGCACCGGGGAGCTGTTTTTT. Its protein is CASSVRGTGELFF.

The CDR3 DNA is TGTGCCAGCAGCCCGTCGTCGTACACTGAAGCTTTCTTT. It yields the protein CASSPSSYTEAFF. The chain employs TRBV7-9 and TRBJ1-1, with unresolved D. This CDR3 has 13 residues. V lost 5 bases and J 3 bases, leaving 10 bases between the germline ends. From germline, CDR1 is SEHNR and CDR2 FQNEAQ (reference sequence).

The gene calls are TRBV5-1 and TRBJ2-2, with D maybe TRBD1 (6 bases). The CDR3 extends over 16 amino acids. Germline V CDR1 and CDR2: SGHRS, YFSETQ. The ends were cut back, 2 bases at V and 0 bases at J, with 11 bases in the middle. This CDR3 is CASSFPGTSNTGELFF. In nucleotides, the CDR3 is TGCGCCAGCAGCTTCCCCGGGACATCGAACACCGGGGAGCTGTTTTTT.

The chain recombines TRBV29-1 with TRBJ1-2, with a possible D match to TRBD1 (6 bases). The V gene lost 6 bases and the J gene lost 7 bases, with 12 bases spanning the gap. Germline values: CDR1 SQVTM, CDR2 ANQGSEA. The CDR3 has 11 amino acids. The CDR3 region has the DNA TGCAGCGTCCGGATACAGGGTGGCTACACCTTC. It is translated as CSVRIQGGYTF.

This clone appeared a single time. The CDR3 sequence is CASGPGRAYEQYF. The CDR3 DNA sequence: TGTGCCAGTGGACCGGGCAGGGCCTACGAGCAGTACTTC. The chain uses TRBV19 and TRBJ2-7; a possible D gene is TRBD1 (5 bases). Germline values: CDR1 LNHDA, CDR2 SQIVND (reference sequence). This CDR3 has 13 amino acids. V gave up 8 bases and J gave up 2 bases, with 13 bases separating them.

The chain is built from TRBV2 and TRBJ1-3; possible D gene TRBD1, 5 bases. This CDR3 contains 17 residues. Trimming removed 7 bases from V and 3 bases from J, with 22 bases in between. Germline V gene lookup returns CDR1 SNHLY and CDR2 FYNNEI. CDR3 DNA: TGTGCCAGCAACAGAGTGGATAAGACAGATTTTGGAAACACCATATATTTT. This translates into CASNRVDKTDFGNTIYF.

The chain links TRBV4-1 to TRBJ2-7, with D tentatively TRBD1 (6 bases). The CDR3 runs 15 residues. CDR1 is MGHRA, CDR2 YSYEKL, per germline. With 2 bases removed from V and 2 bases from J, the gap between germline ends came to 13 bases. In DNA form, the CDR3 reads TGCGCCAGCAGCCAAACCACGGACAGAACCTACGAGCAGTACTTC. It is translated as CASSQTTDRTYEQYF.

The V and J genes are TRBV7-2 and TRBJ2-1; a possible D gene is TRBD1 (5 bases). The CDR3 loop spans 13 amino acids. V was pared by 1 base and J by 6 bases, with 7 bases between. Germline V gene lookup returns CDR1 SGHTA and CDR2 FQGNSA. The DNA of the CDR3 is TGTGCCAGCAGCTTAGTAGGGGTCAATGAGCAGTTCTTC. Translating gives CASSLVGVNEQFF.

The chain couples TRBV18 to TRBJ1-3; 8 nucleotides match TRBD1. Germline V gene sequence: CDR1 KGHSH, CDR2 LQKENI. The CDR3 has 16 residues. J was trimmed by 0 bases and V by 3 bases; bases with no gene match: 4. CDR3 residues: CASSPGQANSGNTIYF. The DNA for the CDR3 is TGTGCCAGCTCACCGGGACAGGCGAACTCTGGAAACACCATATATTTT.

This chain uses TRBV7-8 with TRBJ2-3; TRBD2 agrees at 12 bases. The CDR3 has 17 amino acids. The V and J ends lost 5 bases and 3 bases, in that order; junction bases with no gene match: 9. The germline V gene encodes CDR1 SGHVS and CDR2 FQNEAQ. As DNA, the CDR3 is TGTGCCAGCAGCCCACGACTAGCGGGAGCTGATACAGATACGCAGTATTTT. It specifies CASSPRLAGADTDTQYF.

The CDR3 region has the DNA TGCGCCAGCAGCCGCCGACGGGATCCCTACAATGAGCAGTTCTTC. Protein product: CASSRRRDPYNEQFF. The chain recombines TRBV4-1 with TRBJ2-1, with D possibly being TRBD2 (5 bases). The CDR3 totals 15 residues. Germline lookup yields CDR1 MGHRA and CDR2 YSYEKL. The V gene lost 4 bases and the J gene lost 2 bases, with 12 bases spanning the gap.

The rearrangement joins TRBV11-2 to TRBJ2-7, with D perhaps matching TRBD2 (6 bases). Between the trimmed V and J ends, which lost 5 bases and 0 bases, there was a span of 17 bases. CDR3 length: 16 amino acids. Germline V gene data show CDR1 as SGHAT and CDR2 as FQNNGV. CDR3 sequence (DNA): TGTGCCAGCAGCGTAACCGGGACTCAGAGCTCCTACGAGCAGTACTTC. This sequence encodes CASSVTGTQSSYEQYF.

J is TRBJ2-5 and V is TRBV10-2; D might be TRBD1 (6 bases). V lost 9 bases and J 5 bases, leaving 7 bases between the germline ends. This CDR3 spans 10 amino acids. Germline V lookup: CDR1 WSHSY, CDR2 SAAADI. The CDR3 is CASGGETQYF. The CDR3 DNA follows: TGCGCCAGTGGGGGCGAGACCCAGTACTTC.

Turning to this clone: The sample carries other DNA sequences with the same CDR3. The rearrangement joins TRBV11-3 to TRBJ2-1; no clear D. The CDR3 spans 14 residues. CDR1 and CDR2 from the germline V gene are SGHNT and YENEEA. Trimming pared 0 bases from V and 0 bases from J, leaving 3 bases between. For the CDR3, the DNA is TGTGCCAGCAGCTTAGACAGCTCCTACAATGAGCAGTTCTTC. Its translation is CASSLDSSYNEQFF.

The chain joins TRBV10-1 to TRBJ2-1, with D possibly matching TRBD2 (6 bases). V shed 5 bases and J shed 9 bases, with 11 bases lying between them. CDR1 is WNHNN and CDR2 is SYGVQD in the germline V gene (reference sequence). The CDR3 totals 12 residues. Here the CDR3 reads CASSRLVGEQFF. The CDR3 coding sequence is TGCGCCAGCAGTCGACTAGTCGGTGAGCAGTTCTTC.

The V call is TRBV7-9, the J call TRBJ1-1; D remains unclear. Trimming pared 2 bases from V and 6 bases from J, leaving 10 bases between. From germline, CDR1 is SEHNR and CDR2 FQNEAQ (reference sequence). The CDR3 is 13 amino acids. The CDR3 is CASSLNAGSEAFF. The CDR3 DNA sequence: TGTGCCAGCAGCTTAAATGCGGGCTCTGAAGCTTTCTTT.

The gene calls are TRBV5-8 and TRBJ2-3; TRBD2 aligns across 9 bases. CDR3 length equals 15 residues. Germline values: CDR1 SGHTS, CDR2 YDEGEE. The V gene end was trimmed by 0 bases and the J gene end by 6 bases; junction bases not matched to a gene: 5. The DNA for the CDR3 is TGTGCCAGCAGCTTGGCAGCGGGAGGTGGTGATACGCAGTATTTT. Its protein product is CASSLAAGGGDTQYF.

This chain links TRBV11-1 with TRBJ2-7; 10 nucleotides match TRBD2. This CDR3 has 13 residues. V gave up 8 bases and J gave up 6 bases; unmatched junction bases: 7. The germline CDR1 and CDR2 sequences are SGHAT and FQDESV (reference sequence). CDR3 DNA sequence: TGTGCCAGCGCCCTAGCGGGAGTTGGCGAGCAGTACTTC. This codes for CASALAGVGEQYF.